This TCR beta chain was sequenced during a study of blood T cells in healthy people across ages. This clonotype was counted at least ten times. Per germline, CDR1 SGHRS and CDR2 YFSETQ. V gave up 4 bases and J gave up 8 bases; unmatched junction bases: 14. The CDR3 has 16 residues. For the second PCR, which ran for roughly 6 to 12 cycles, a sample-barcoded 5' primer and a J-beta primer mix were used. Via MiXCR, TCRdb re-called the 5' RACE reads, giving one row per CDR3 protein. Seen here are 600,000 or so distinct CDR3 sequences, approximately 30% observed once, and the top ten hold 15% to 18%. Material: blood. The chain links TRBV5-1 to TRBJ1-4, with 7 bases that match TRBD1. The origin of this receptor is a woman older than 75 in good health. The CDR3 nucleotides read TGCGCCAGCAGCCCGGGGGACAGTCGGACGTACGAAAAACTGTTTTTT. This encodes CASSPGDSRTYEKLFF. Full variable domain (rest looked up from reference TRBV5-1 and TRBJ1-4): KAGVTQTPRYLIKTRGQQVTLSCSPISGHRSVSWYQQTPGQGLQFLFEYFSETQRNKGNFPGRFSGRQFSNSRSEMNVSTLELGDSALYLCASSPGDSRTYEKLFFGSGTQLSVL.